The 6 T cell receptor beta chains listed next were all sequenced from one sample in a study of identical twins. MiXCR, run by TCRdb on the 5' RACE reads, gives a single entry per CDR3 protein. The table records some 200,000 distinct CDR3 sequences, 6% to 9% of them present only once. These same data were also listed under a study on yellow fever vaccine responses in identical twins.

Sequencing was carried out using memory (CD45RO+) T cells sorted from blood. Source of these receptors: a woman aged 18 to 35 in good health.

This clonotype was counted many times. The chain is built from TRBV5-8 and TRBJ2-6; D remains ambiguous. This CDR3 is built from 17 residues. In germline, CDR1 is SGHTS, CDR2 YDEGEE. Trimming took off 1 base at V and 2 bases at J, with 13 bases between the two ends. The CDR3 protein is CASSLPLRLPGANVLTF. CDR3 DNA: TGTGCCAGCAGCTTGCCCCTAAGGCTTCCTGGGGCCAACGTCCTGACTTTC.

This clonotype has at least ten counts. The CDR3 DNA sequence: TGTGCCAGCTCCCTCCGCTGGGGAGAGACCCAGTACTTC. It is translated as CASSLRWGETQYF. The chain couples TRBV18 to TRBJ2-5; D gene ambiguous. V gave up 6 bases and J gave up 4 bases, with 12 bases separating them. Germline CDR1 is KGHSH and CDR2 is LQKENI. The CDR3 contains 13 residues. The variable domain in full, completed from reference TRBV18 and TRBJ2-5, reads NAGVMQNPRHLVRRRGQEARLRCSPMKGHSHVYWYRQLPEEGLKFMVYLQKENIIDESGMPKERFSAEFPKEGPSILRIQQVVRGDSAAYFCASSLRWGETQYFGPGTRLLVL.

This sequence joins TRBV10-1 and TRBJ2-4; D tentatively reads TRBD1 or TRBD2 (5 bases each). Germline loops: CDR1 WNHNN, CDR2 SYGVQD (reference sequence). V dropped 2 bases and J dropped 7 bases, with 9 bases sitting between them. CDR3 length: 13 residues. Here the CDR3 DNA reads TGCGCCAGCAGTGAGCCGGGGACGAACATTCAGTACTTC. Protein: CASSEPGTNIQYF.

The genes are TRBV11-2 and TRBJ2-2, with TRBD2 matching 14 bases. Germline CDR1 reads SGHAT; CDR2 reads FQNNGV. The CDR3 extends over 16 amino acids. V lost 6 bases to trimming and J lost 7 bases; unmatched junction nucleotides: 7. Written as DNA, the CDR3 is TGTGCCAGCAGACCCGGGACTAGCGGGGGAGGCGGGGAGCTGTTTTTT. Amino acid sequence: CASRPGTSGGGGELFF. Full variable domain (remainder filled in from reference TRBV11-2 and TRBJ2-2): EAGVAQSPRYKIIEKRQSVAFWCNPISGHATLYWYQQILGQGPKLLIQFQNNGVVDDSQLPKDRFSAERLKGVDSTLKIQPAKLEDSAVYLCASRPGTSGGGGELFFGEGSRLTVL.

The gene calls are TRBV3-1 and TRBJ2-7; 7 bases align to TRBD2. The CDR3 covers 15 residues. The germline CDR1 and CDR2 sequences are LGHDT and YNNKEL (reference sequence). Unmatched junction bases numbered 8, after V lost 4 bases and J lost 2 bases. The CDR3 is CASSLTSFDPYEQYF. In DNA, the CDR3 is TGTGCCAGCAGCCTGACTAGCTTTGATCCCTACGAGCAGTACTTC.

This clonotype was seen many times. The chain combines TRBV4-1 with TRBJ2-1; 8 bases agree with TRBD2. Germline V gives CDR1 MGHRA, CDR2 YSYEKL. The CDR3 is 16 amino acids. Germline trimming cut 1 base from V and 3 bases from J; bases unmatched to any gene: 5. CDR3 amino acids: CASSQGTGTSYNEQFF. CDR3 nucleotide sequence: TGCGCCAGCAGCCAAGGGACCGGGACTAGCTACAATGAGCAGTTCTTC.